This paragraph covers one TCR beta chain sequence. It lacks a known antigen. One base away there is no much larger clone; base qualities are not given. TCRbeta CDR3 regions were amplified from genomic DNA by means of the immunoSEQ Assay, a bias-controlled multiplex PCR. From the authors' description of their analysis: Within the assay, amplification of reference gene primers was used to estimate how many nucleated cells each sample contained. Sequence reads were collapsed and filtered to measure the absolute abundance of every unique TCRbeta CDR3 rearrangement. Productive Simpson clonality was computed per sample as the square root of Simpson's diversity index over productive rearrangements. In TCRdb, the immuneACCESS table is reduced to in-frame sequences with V and J assigned. These tables do not hold every clone; where another copy was compared, an unresolved V gene accounts for under half, and the others remain unexplained. V, J and clone size are taken as reported in that table, and D and trimming were inferred from the DNA itself. The sample has 150,000 to 200,000 clones on record, about 85% of them singletons. The ten most abundant clones make up around 7% of the sample.

The source of the sample is a study of blood T cell repertoires in COVID-19 (dated by TCRdb to the early 2020s). A note on the overall study: The collaborator samples originated in the United States, Italy and Spain and spanned the acute and convalescent phases of COVID-19. Samples were obtained from the ongoing ImmuneRACE study (first 160 participants) and from 1,000 to 1,500 subjects provided by 6 global collaborators. A de-identified subject ID, COVID-19 status, age in years and sex were almost always included in the sample metadata. The repertoires were released in a freely available public database meant as a resource for research on the immune response to SARS-CoV-2. The prospective study material was composed of cDNA or gDNA derived from T cells, B-cell-depleted T cells, or PBMCs. Where available, HLA class I and class II types were taken from metadata supplied by the sample provider and were not determined by assay-based typing. The dataset comprised deeply sampled blood TCRbeta repertoires from subjects exposed to, actively infected with, or recovered from COVID-19.

Overall study outcomes, separate from this receptor: The amount of clinical and demographic metadata varied by source and participant and was provided uncurated.

CDR1 and CDR2 were assigned from the germline V gene (reference sequence) as SEHNR and FQNEAQ. Trimming costs V 5 bases and J 1 base, and their ends lie 14 bases apart. Measured from the cysteine to the phenylalanine, the CDR3 is 15 residues long. Of all the DNA, just the CDR3 is kept, 45 bases in frame from base 1. In Seattle, one collaborating source enrolled patients while the infection was active and tracked those patients longitudinally over the course of disease. Collaborating institutions collected whole blood in K2EDTA tubes following their own protocols. Collaborator samples were shipped for TCRbeta analysis as frozen whole blood, isolated PBMCs, or DNA extracted from either sample type.

Recombination linked TRBV7-9 to TRBJ2-5, with no reliable assignment of the D segment. Specimen: peripheral blood. This TCR was sampled from a man at least 80 years old with COVID-19, enrolled during active disease. The CDR3 in this case is CASSTWIGGQETQYF. The DNA reads TGTGCCAGCAGCACCTGGATCGGCGGCCAAGAGACCCAGTACTTC.